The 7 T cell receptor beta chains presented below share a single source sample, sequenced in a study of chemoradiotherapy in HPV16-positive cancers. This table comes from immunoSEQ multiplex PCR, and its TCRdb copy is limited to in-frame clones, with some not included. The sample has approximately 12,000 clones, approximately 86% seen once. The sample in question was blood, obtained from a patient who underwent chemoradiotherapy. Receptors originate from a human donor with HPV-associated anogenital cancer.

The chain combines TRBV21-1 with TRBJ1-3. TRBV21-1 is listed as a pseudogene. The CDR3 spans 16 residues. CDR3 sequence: CASSQGGEYSGNTIYF. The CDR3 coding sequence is TGTGCCAGCAGCCAAGGGGGGGAATACTCTGGAAACACCATATATTTT.

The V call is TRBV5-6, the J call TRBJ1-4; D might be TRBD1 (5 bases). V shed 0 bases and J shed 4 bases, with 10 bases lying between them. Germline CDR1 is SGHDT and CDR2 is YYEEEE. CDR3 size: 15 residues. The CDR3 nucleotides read TGTGCCAGCAGCTTGGGTGACAGATTTAATGAAAAACTGTTTTTT. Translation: CASSLGDRFNEKLFF.

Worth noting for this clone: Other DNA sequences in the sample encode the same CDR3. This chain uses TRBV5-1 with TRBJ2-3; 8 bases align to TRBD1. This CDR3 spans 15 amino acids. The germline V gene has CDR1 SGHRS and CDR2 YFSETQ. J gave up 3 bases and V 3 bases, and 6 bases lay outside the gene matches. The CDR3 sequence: CASSSQGVGTDTQYF. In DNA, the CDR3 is TGCGCCAGCAGCTCACAGGGGGTAGGTACAGATACGCAGTATTTT. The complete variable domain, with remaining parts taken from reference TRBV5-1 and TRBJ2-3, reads KAGVTQTPRYLIKTRGQQVTLSCSPISGHRSVSWYQQTPGQGLQFLFEYFSETQRNKGNFPGRFSGRQFSNSRSEMNVSTLELGDSALYLCASSSQGVGTDTQYFGPGTRLTVL.

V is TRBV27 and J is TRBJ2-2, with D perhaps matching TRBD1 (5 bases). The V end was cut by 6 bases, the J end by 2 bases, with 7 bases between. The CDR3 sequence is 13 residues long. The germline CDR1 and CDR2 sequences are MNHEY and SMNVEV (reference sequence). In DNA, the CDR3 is TGTGCCAGCAGGACAGACAACACCGGGGAGCTGTTTTTT. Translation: CASRTDNTGELFF.

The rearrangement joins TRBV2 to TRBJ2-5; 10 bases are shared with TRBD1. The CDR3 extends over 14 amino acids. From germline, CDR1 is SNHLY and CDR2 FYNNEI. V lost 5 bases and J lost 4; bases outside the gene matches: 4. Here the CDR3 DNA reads TGTGCCAGCAGTCGGAGGACAGGGGGAGAGACCCAGTACTTC. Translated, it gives CASSRRTGGETQYF.

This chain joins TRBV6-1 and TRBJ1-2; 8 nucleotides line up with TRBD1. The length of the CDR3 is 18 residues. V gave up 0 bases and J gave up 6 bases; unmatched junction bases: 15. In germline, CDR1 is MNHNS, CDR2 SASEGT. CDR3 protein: CASSEALRLRTGNHGYTF. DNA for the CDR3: TGTGCCAGCAGTGAAGCGCTTCGCTTGCGGACAGGGAATCATGGCTACACCTTC.

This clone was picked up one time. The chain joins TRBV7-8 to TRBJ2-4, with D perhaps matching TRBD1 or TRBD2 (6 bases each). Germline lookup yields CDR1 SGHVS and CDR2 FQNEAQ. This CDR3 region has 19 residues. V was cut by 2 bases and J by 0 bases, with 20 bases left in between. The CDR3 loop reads CASSLKAGGLSIAKNIQYF. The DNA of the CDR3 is TGTGCCAGCAGCTTAAAGGCCGGGGGCCTCAGTATAGCCAAAAACATTCAGTACTTC.